This section outlines one T cell receptor beta chain sequence together with its context. Its target is not known. The data stem from a study of monozygotic twins with inflammatory bowel disease. Whole blood supplied total RNA, and T cells were not sorted. General observations from the study: IBD patients shared fewer clonotypes with others than healthy twins, especially with disease activity. Differences in immunosuppressive treatment may have been a source of added variability in patient repertoires.

From the 5' RACE reads, TCRdb lists one entry per CDR3 protein and no DNA. The table for this sample gives fewer than 400,000 distinct CDR3 sequences. CDR1 and CDR2 (germline): SGHDT, YYEEEE. The CDR3 runs 14 residues. This sequence joins TRBV5-6 and TRBJ1-5; TCRdb outputs TRBD1, but without DNA this stays unchecked. The source of this sequence is a human donor with ulcerative colitis or Crohn's disease, or a healthy co-twin of an affected twin (not recorded which). The specimen sequenced was blood. CDR3 loop: CASRYRGSNQPQHF.